The rows below give T cell receptor beta chains drawn from one sample of a study of blood T cell repertoires in COVID-19. The assay was immunoSEQ multiplex PCR, and TCRdb's table has in-frame clones only and misses some. The table has around 200,000 clones, roughly four fifths seen once. Sequencing was done on a sample of peripheral blood. These receptors originate from a woman aged 40 to 55 with acute or convalescent COVID-19. CDR3s include the opening cysteine and the closing phenylalanine or tryptophan. A D gene is named only where the DNA matches it firmly. The size entry is marked missing in some rows and otherwise reads once, few, many or a size class.

v_call	d_call	j_call	clone_size	cdr3_length	cdr3_aa	cdr3_nt
TRBV29-1	TRBD2	TRBJ2-1	few	13	CSVESRTSGEQFF	TGCAGCGTTGAATCTCGGACTAGTGGTGAGCAGTTCTTC
TRBV6-5	-	TRBJ1-4	-	15	CASSYFGGTNEKLFF	TGTGCCAGCAGTTATTTTGGGGGGACTAATGAAAAACTGTTTTTT
TRBV2	-	TRBJ2-7	once	16	CASSEATGTSSYEQYF	TGTGCCAGCAGTGAAGCGACCGGGACAAGCTCCTACGAGCAGTACTTC
TRBV12-3/TRBV12-4	-	TRBJ2-2	-	13	CASSMAPTGELFF	TGTGCCAGCAGTATGGCTCCTACCGGGGAGCTGTTTTTT
TRBV24-1	-	TRBJ2-3	-	14	CATSDWASTDTQYF	TGTGCCACCAGTGATTGGGCTAGCACAGATACGCAGTATTTT
TRBV5-1	TRBD2	TRBJ2-3	-	15	CASSLGTSPTDTQYF	TGCGCCAGCAGCTTGGGGACTAGCCCCACAGATACGCAGTATTTT
TRBV6-6	TRBD1	TRBJ2-7	-	13	CATRPGQDVGQYF	TGTGCCACCAGACCGGGACAGGACGTTGGGCAGTACTTC
TRBV4-2	TRBD1	TRBJ2-3	-	16	CASSPRLGTGPDTQYF	TGTGCCAGCAGCCCCAGGCTCGGGACAGGGCCAGATACGCAGTATTTT
TRBV6-5	TRBD1	TRBJ1-2	few	14	CATYNPTGVGGYTF	TGTGCCACCTATAACCCGACAGGGGTGGGAGGCTACACCTTC
TRBV10-3	-	TRBJ2-2	-	13	CAVSSASPGELFF	TGTGCCGTTAGCTCGGCTAGCCCCGGGGAGCTGTTTTTT
TRBV28	-	TRBJ1-1	-	13	CASSPRSPYEAFF	TGTGCCAGCAGCCCTAGGTCCCCCTATGAAGCTTTCTTT